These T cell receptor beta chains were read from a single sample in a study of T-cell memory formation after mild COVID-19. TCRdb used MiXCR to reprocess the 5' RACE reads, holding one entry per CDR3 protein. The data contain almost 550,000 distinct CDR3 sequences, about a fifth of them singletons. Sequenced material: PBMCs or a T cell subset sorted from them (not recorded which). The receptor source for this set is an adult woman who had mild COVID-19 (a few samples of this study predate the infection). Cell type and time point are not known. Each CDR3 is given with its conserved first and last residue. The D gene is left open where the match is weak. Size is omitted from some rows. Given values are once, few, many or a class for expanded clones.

CDR3nt: TGTGCCAGCAGTAGGGGGGAAGGCTACACCTTC; CDR3aa: CASSRGEGYTF; abundance: few; d_gene: .; v_gene: TRBV2; j_gene: TRBJ1-2
CDR3nt: TGTGCCAGCAGGGGACAGTCAGCCTATGGCTACACCTTC; CDR3aa: CASRGQSAYGYTF; abundance: few; d_gene: TRBD1; v_gene: TRBV7-9; j_gene: TRBJ1-2
CDR3nt: TGTGCCAGTAGTATAATGGAAGGCCCCTATGGCTACACCTTC; CDR3aa: CASSIMEGPYGYTF; abundance: .; d_gene: .; v_gene: TRBV19; j_gene: TRBJ1-2
CDR3nt: TGTGCCAGCATCGGCGGGGACTATGGCTACACCTTC; CDR3aa: CASIGGDYGYTF; abundance: .; d_gene: .; v_gene: TRBV6-5; j_gene: TRBJ1-2
CDR3nt: TGTGCCAGCAGCCCAGGAACAGGGGGCTACACTGAAGCTTTCTTT; CDR3aa: CASSPGTGGYTEAFF; abundance: .; d_gene: TRBD1; v_gene: TRBV3-1; j_gene: TRBJ1-1
CDR3nt: TGCGCCAGCAGCTTGGATGGTTTCTCCTACGAGCAGTACTTC; CDR3aa: CASSLDGFSYEQYF; abundance: few; d_gene: .; v_gene: TRBV5-1; j_gene: TRBJ2-7
CDR3nt: TGTGCCAGCAGCCAGGTGGAGGGGGCCCACACCGGGGAGCTGTTTTTT; CDR3aa: CASSQVEGAHTGELFF; abundance: .; d_gene: .; v_gene: TRBV14; j_gene: TRBJ2-2
CDR3nt: TGTGCCAGCAGCCCCAGGGTGTCGGGAAACACCATATATTTT; CDR3aa: CASSPRVSGNTIYF; abundance: few; d_gene: .; v_gene: TRBV12-3/TRBV12-4; j_gene: TRBJ1-3
CDR3nt: TGTGCCAGCAGCTTAGCGGCGATGGAAACCGGGGAGCTGTTTTTT; CDR3aa: CASSLAAMETGELFF; abundance: few; d_gene: .; v_gene: TRBV7-8; j_gene: TRBJ2-2
CDR3nt: TGTGCCAGCAGTGATGGGACTAGCCCCACAGATACGCAGTATTTT; CDR3aa: CASSDGTSPTDTQYF; abundance: many; d_gene: TRBD2; v_gene: TRBV2; j_gene: TRBJ2-3
CDR3nt: TGTGCCAGCAGCCAAGGGACCATCTCCTACAATGAGCAGTTCTTC; CDR3aa: CASSQGTISYNEQFF; abundance: .; d_gene: .; v_gene: TRBV3-1; j_gene: TRBJ2-1
CDR3nt: TGTGCCAGCAGACGTATGACAGGGGGGGGTTCCTACAATGAGCAGTTCTTC; CDR3aa: CASRRMTGGGSYNEQFF; abundance: .; d_gene: TRBD1; v_gene: TRBV7-2; j_gene: TRBJ2-1
CDR3nt: TGTGCCAGTAGTTGGGAGCTCACACGGTACGAGCAGTACTTC; CDR3aa: CASSWELTRYEQYF; abundance: .; d_gene: .; v_gene: TRBV19; j_gene: TRBJ2-7
CDR3nt: TGTGCCAGCAGCACTTTGAACACTGAAGCTTTCTTT; CDR3aa: CASSTLNTEAFF; abundance: few; d_gene: .; v_gene: TRBV6-6; j_gene: TRBJ1-1
CDR3nt: TGCGCCAGCAGCTTACGGACGGACTACGAGCAGTACTTC; CDR3aa: CASSLRTDYEQYF; abundance: .; d_gene: .; v_gene: TRBV5-1; j_gene: TRBJ2-7
CDR3nt: TGTGCCAGCAGTATCCGATCAGGGGGATACGAGCAGTACTTC; CDR3aa: CASSIRSGGYEQYF; abundance: few; d_gene: TRBD1; v_gene: TRBV12-3/TRBV12-4; j_gene: TRBJ2-7
CDR3nt: TGTGCCAGCAGCTACGCTAGCGGGAGAGAAGAGCAGTACTTC; CDR3aa: CASSYASGREEQYF; abundance: .; d_gene: .; v_gene: TRBV3-2; j_gene: TRBJ2-7
CDR3nt: TGTGCCAGCAGCGTAAGTGTTGGGAGGGCCGGGTACAATGAGCAGTTCTTC; CDR3aa: CASSVSVGRAGYNEQFF; abundance: .; d_gene: TRBD2; v_gene: TRBV9; j_gene: TRBJ2-1
CDR3nt: TGTGCCAGCAGTGACCGGGACATCGCCTACGAGCAGTACTTC; CDR3aa: CASSDRDIAYEQYF; abundance: few; d_gene: .; v_gene: TRBV12-3/TRBV12-4; j_gene: TRBJ2-7
CDR3nt: TGTGCCACCGAGACAGGGGGCCTATCCACAGATACGCAGTATTTT; CDR3aa: CATETGGLSTDTQYF; abundance: few; d_gene: TRBD1; v_gene: TRBV6-6; j_gene: TRBJ2-3
CDR3nt: .; CDR3aa: CASSLEGIATPGSCFF; abundance: few; d_gene: .; v_gene: TRBV11-3; j_gene: TRBJ2-2
CDR3nt: TGCAGTGCTAGCGCCTCATACAATGAGCAGTTCTTC; CDR3aa: CSASASYNEQFF; abundance: .; d_gene: .; v_gene: TRBV20-1; j_gene: TRBJ2-1
CDR3nt: TGTGCCATCAGGACAGGGACGAACACTGAAGCTTTCTTT; CDR3aa: CAIRTGTNTEAFF; abundance: .; d_gene: TRBD1; v_gene: TRBV10-3; j_gene: TRBJ1-1